This T cell receptor beta chain stems from a study of T-cell reconstitution after alpha-beta-depleted transplantation in children (dated by TCRdb to the mid-2010s). The study in broad terms: Using TCR repertoire profiling, the study followed T-cell immune reconstitution in a quantitative way in children after TCRalphabeta/CD19-depleted allogeneic hematopoietic cell transplantation. On the study overall, not on this receptor specifically: The high TCRbeta diversity at day 60 in some patients was ascribed to recipient T cells and intrathymic progenitors that had survived conditioning. About two months after transplant, the apparently early recovery of alphabetaT-cell counts reportedly depended on just several hundred clones that had expanded rapidly and came from non-depleted graft cells. Over subsequent months, a decline in hyperexpanded clone frequencies was noted, and after one year, T-cell counts and TCRbeta diversity were mostly ascribed to newly produced T cells.

The library relied on PCR. TCRdb names Illumina HiSeq 2500 as the instrument used. TCR library preparation used molecular barcoding, with unique molecular identifiers applied to normalize quantification of the TCRbeta repertoire. Using fastp trimming at Q25 and MiXCR clonotype assembly, TCRdb reanalyzed the public sequencing data and kept in-frame beta chains. Rows matching on CDR3 protein sequence are summarized as one entry with the most common DNA and genes. This sample is represented by approximately 430,000 distinct CDR3 sequences; roughly 17% of them were singletons. The ten largest clones represent just under 30% of the sample. From cysteine to phenylalanine, the CDR3 is 12 amino acids long. Here the CDR3 DNA is all that survives: 36 bases in frame from base 1. Per the germline V gene, MNHEY is the CDR1 and SVGAGI is the CDR2. Trimming accounts for 6 bases at V and 7 bases at J, while the number of junction bases matched to no gene is 4.

As to this clonotype: No cognate antigen has been identified for it. No clone much larger than this one lies a single base away; base qualities are absent.

This sample's treatment or condition label indicates: allogeneic hematopoietic cell transplantation with graft depleted of TCRalphabeta T cells and CD19 B cells. Transplant recipients were children who received TCRalphabeta/CD19-depleted allogeneic hematopoietic cell grafts. The sequenced sample was PBMCs, mostly from graft donor cells, obtained 360 days after TCRalphabeta/CD19-depleted stem cell transplant. This chain is built from TRBV6-5 and TRBJ2-5, and 8 bases in between align with TRBD1. The receptor comes from a boy in the first two years of life who had a stem cell transplant for Wiskott-Aldrich syndrome, so the T cells may come from the graft donor. The CDR3 is CASRHTGGTQYF. The bases are TGTGCCAGCAGGCACACAGGGGGGACCCAGTACTTC.